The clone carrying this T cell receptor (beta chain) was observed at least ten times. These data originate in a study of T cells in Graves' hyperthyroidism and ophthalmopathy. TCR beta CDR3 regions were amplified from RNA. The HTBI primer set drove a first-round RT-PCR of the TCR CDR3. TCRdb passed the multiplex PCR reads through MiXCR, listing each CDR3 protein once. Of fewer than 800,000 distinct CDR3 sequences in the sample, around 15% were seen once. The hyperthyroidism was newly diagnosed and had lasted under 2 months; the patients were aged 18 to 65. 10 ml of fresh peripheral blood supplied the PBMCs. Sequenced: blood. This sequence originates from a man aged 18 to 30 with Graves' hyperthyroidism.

The DNA of the CDR3 is TGTGCCAGCAGTAGGGCCGGACTAGCGGGAGAGAATGAGCAGTTCTTC. Translating it yields CASSRAGLAGENEQFF. V usage is TRBV2 and J usage is TRBJ2-1, with 13 bases fitting TRBD2. V trimming: 5 bases; J trimming: 7 bases; junction bases outside the gene matches: 8. The CDR3 consists of 16 residues. Germline V gives CDR1 SNHLY, CDR2 FYNNEI. Variable domain in full (rest from reference TRBV2 and TRBJ2-1): EPEVTQTPSHQVTQMGQEVILRCVPISNHLYFYWYRQILGQKVEFLVSFYNNEISEKSEIFDDQFSVERPDGSNFTLKIRSTKLEDSAMYFCASSRAGLAGENEQFFGPGTRLTVL.